These 5 T cell receptor beta chains came from one sample sequenced in a study of CD8 T cells in ankylosing spondylitis. Notes on the study in general: There was a TCR beta motif, made of several highly homologous variants, that appeared characteristic of ankylosing spondylitis blood.

These receptors are not linked to any known antigen. Each CDR3 protein is one row after TCRdb ran MiXCR on the 5' RACE reads. Among roughly 400,000 distinct CDR3 sequences listed, around 20% were seen once. Sequencing was carried out using blood, either unsorted or a sorted T cell fraction (not recorded which). These TCRs come from a male donor with ankylosing spondylitis.

The sample holds a few counts of this clonotype. V usage is TRBV20-1 and J usage is TRBJ2-7, with TRBD2 matching over 7 bases. V was clipped by 6 bases and J by 0 bases; unmatched bases: 2. This CDR3 region has 12 residues. In germline, CDR1 is DFQATT, CDR2 SNEGSKA (reference sequence). The CDR3 nucleotides are TGCAGTGCGGCGGGGGACTCCTACGAGCAGTACTTC. It translates to CSAAGDSYEQYF.

The rearrangement joins TRBV11-2 to TRBJ2-1, with D maybe TRBD2 (5 bases). CDR1 and CDR2 from the germline V gene are SGHAT and FQNNGV. The CDR3 contains 13 residues. V lost 3 bases, J lost 5 bases, and 8 bases lay in between. CDR3: CASSFERNNEQFF. Here the CDR3 DNA reads TGTGCCAGCAGCTTCGAGCGGAACAATGAGCAGTTCTTC.

This clonotype was picked up a small number of times. The V and J genes are TRBV4-1 and TRBJ2-7; 9 positions match TRBD1. The CDR3 loop spans 16 amino acids. Germline V gene sequence: CDR1 MGHRA, CDR2 YSYEKL. Trimming removed 0 bases from V and 7 bases from J; junction bases left unmatched: 10. This chain's CDR3 is CASSQDPRTGEGEQYF. CDR3 sequence (DNA): TGCGCCAGCAGCCAAGATCCCCGGACAGGGGAGGGAGAGCAGTACTTC.

Here the CDR3 reads CASSFRWTGVGANVLTF. As DNA, the CDR3 is TGTGCCAGCAGCTTTCGCTGGACAGGGGTCGGGGCCAACGTCCTGACTTTC. This chain links TRBV5-6 with TRBJ2-6, with TRBD1 matching over 9 bases. There are 17 residues in the CDR3. Germline CDR1 is SGHDT and CDR2 is YYEEEE. J gave up 4 bases and V 2 bases, and 7 bases lay outside the gene matches.

The V call is TRBV12-3 or TRBV12-4, the J call TRBJ2-3; D may match TRBD1 or TRBD2 (5 bases each). V was clipped by 4 bases and J by 0 bases, with 8 bases between them. The CDR3 length is 14 residues. The CDR3 nucleotides read TGTGCCAGCAGTTGGGGGTCTAGCACAGATACGCAGTATTTT. Its protein is CASSWGSSTDTQYF.